Each of the 17 T cell receptor beta chains below was sequenced from the same sample in a study of prognosis after radiotherapy for stage I lung cancer. Genomic DNA served as the source from which two-round multiplex PCR generated TCR beta CDR3 amplicons. Every TRBV and TRBJ gene had its own specific primer in first-round PCR. TCRdb re-derived calls from the multiplex PCR reads in MiXCR, one entry per CDR3 protein. The table shows approximately 18,000 distinct CDR3 sequences, with roughly 53% occurring only once. The sequencing here drew on PBMCs, taken before or after stereotactic body radiation therapy (not recorded which). These receptors were collected from a donor over 45 with non-small cell lung cancer.

In its sample, this clonotype is medium-sized. The chain is built from TRBV5-1 and TRBJ1-6; D may be TRBD1 (5 bases). Germline V lookup: CDR1 SGHRS, CDR2 YFSETQ. The CDR3 has 15 residues. Trimming removed 1 base at V and 8 bases at J, with 13 bases between. This CDR3 is CASSLIGMGDSPLHF. CDR3 DNA sequence: TGCGCCAGCAGCTTGATAGGGATGGGGGATTCACCCCTCCACTTT.

A word on this clonotype: The likely explanation is a read error, given a far larger clone one base away. The gene calls are TRBV6-4 and TRBJ2-7; the D call may be TRBD1 or TRBD2 (5 bases each). The germline gives CDR1 MRHNA, CDR2 SNTAGT. The germline V and J ends were trimmed by 8 bases and 8 bases, with 19 bases remaining between them. This CDR3 has 13 amino acids. The CDR3 sequence: CASGRTRPGKQYF. Here the CDR3 DNA reads TGTGCCAGCGGTCGGACACGGCCCGGGAAGCAGTACTTC.

In regard to this clonotype: With a far larger clone one base away, a read error is the likely cause. The genes are TRBV6-8 and TRBJ2-1; weak D call: TRBD1 (7 bases). CDR1 is MNHGY and CDR2 is SAAAGT in the germline V gene. This CDR3 is 17 amino acids long. The CDR3 loop is CASSASAGQQAYSEQFF. For the CDR3, the DNA is TGTGCCAGCAGTGCGAGCGCGGGACAGCAAGCCTACAGTGAGCAGTTCTTC.

A note on this clonotype: The junction shows a germline mismatch at one end, possibly a read error. The chain is built from TRBV12-3 or TRBV12-4 and TRBJ1-5; a weak D match, TRBD1 (6 bases). This CDR3 has 12 residues. CDR3 region: CTSSLGGQPQHF. The CDR3 DNA reads as TGTACCAGCAGTTTAGGGGGGCAGCCCCAGCATTTT.

This clonotype was detected ten times or more. The rearrangement uses TRBV5-1 and TRBJ1-2, with a tentative D call TRBD1 (6 bases). Trimming stripped 0 bases from V and 6 bases from J, with 15 bases between. This CDR3 contains 15 residues. Germline V gene lookup returns CDR1 SGHRS and CDR2 YFSETQ. CDR3 loop: CASSLARPGGDGYTF. The CDR3 DNA reads TGCGCCAGCAGCTTGGCAAGGCCCGGGGGCGATGGCTACACCTTC.

A remark on this clonotype: It differs at one base from a far larger clone, so likely a read error. The rearrangement links TRBV6-8 to TRBJ1-3; 8 positions agree with TRBD1. Trimming at V came to 6 bases and at J to 4 bases, leaving 8 bases not matched to a gene. From germline, CDR1 is MNHGY and CDR2 SAAAGT. The CDR3 consists of 15 residues. The CDR3 DNA reads as TGTGCCAGCAGAGGTAGACAGGGGTCGGGAAACACCATATATTTT. It specifies CASRGRQGSGNTIYF.

The J gene is TRBJ2-7, the V gene TRBV27; D possibly corresponds to TRBD1 (5 bases). The CDR3 covers 15 residues. Germline V gene data show CDR1 as MNHEY and CDR2 as SMNVEV (reference sequence). V was trimmed by 4 bases and J by 1 base, leaving 14 bases between them. The CDR3 DNA is TGTGCCAGCAGTTCCCCCTCAGGGATTTCCTACGAGCAGTACTTC. Translation gives CASSSPSGISYEQYF.

This clonotype occurred a few times. Given a much more abundant clone one base away, this may be a read error. The chain recombines TRBV19 with TRBJ2-7, with 14 nucleotides matching TRBD2. CDR1 LNHDA and CDR2 SQIVND come from the germline V gene (reference sequence). J gave up 10 bases and V 7 bases, and 15 bases lay outside the gene matches. This CDR3 comprises 16 residues. The CDR3 is CASIIQPGLAGVRQYF. DNA of the CDR3: TGTGCCAGTATTATTCAGCCGGGACTAGCGGGAGTGCGACAGTACTTC.

The chain uses TRBV11-2 and TRBJ2-1; 11 bases are a match to TRBD2. This CDR3 is built from 17 residues. Germline V gene lookup returns CDR1 SGHAT and CDR2 FQNNGV. The ends lost 4 bases at V and 3 bases at J; junction bases unmatched: 8. The CDR3 DNA follows: TGTGCCAGCAGCTACAGTATGACTAGCGGGGTCTACAATGAGCAGTTCTTC. This translates into CASSYSMTSGVYNEQFF.

With regard to this clonotype: The junction does not match germline at one end; this may be a read error. The V and J genes are TRBV27 and TRBJ2-1; TRBD2 might be the D (5 bases). Germline CDR1 reads MNHEY; CDR2 reads SMNVEV (reference sequence). The CDR3 is 11 amino acids. The CDR3 here is CASRGVHEQSF. Written as DNA, the CDR3 is TGTGCCAGCAGGGGAGTTCATGAGCAGTCCTTC.

The chain has TRBV5-5 and TRBJ2-2; no definite D call. The V gene's germline CDR1 is SGHKS and CDR2 YYEKEE (reference sequence). CDR3 size: 14 residues. V lost 7 bases to trimming and J lost 2 bases, with 12 bases between them. CDR3: CASVTPDNTGELFF. The DNA for the CDR3 is TGTGCCAGCGTTACACCGGATAACACCGGGGAGCTGTTTTTT.

This clonotype was counted many times. V is TRBV7-9 and J is TRBJ2-7; TRBD1 aligns across 8 bases. This CDR3 has 14 amino acids. In germline, CDR1 is SEHNR, CDR2 FQNEAQ (reference sequence). V shed 5 bases, J shed 3 bases, and the junction held 6 bases outside the gene matches. The CDR3 here is CASSQGAHNYEQYF. CDR3 in DNA: TGTGCCAGCAGCCAGGGGGCCCACAACTACGAGCAGTACTTC.

V is TRBV6-4 and J is TRBJ2-7, with D perhaps matching TRBD2 (7 bases). Looked up from germline, CDR1 is MRHNA and CDR2 is SNTAGT. V gave up 5 bases and J gave up 1 base, with 21 bases separating them. The CDR3 has 17 residues. CDR3 in DNA: TGTGCCAGCAGTAGGGGGGGCCGACCGCCCCATTCCTACGAGCAGTACTTC. It translates to CASSRGGRPPHSYEQYF.

Turning to this clonotype: This likely stems from a read error, as it lies one base from a far larger clone. The chain couples TRBV6-4 to TRBJ1-5, with TRBD1 identical over 7 bases. Germline trimming cut 5 bases from V and 8 bases from J; bases unmatched to any gene: 6. The CDR3 totals 13 residues. The V gene's germline CDR1 is MRHNA and CDR2 SNTAGT. In DNA, the CDR3 is TGTGCCAGCAGTACAGGGGAATATAAGCCCCAGCATTTT. Its protein product is CASSTGEYKPQHF.

This clonotype was observed at least ten times. The chain joins TRBV4-1 to TRBJ1-6; the D gene is possibly TRBD1 (5 bases). CDR1 is MGHRA, CDR2 YSYEKL, per germline. The CDR3 totals 16 residues. The germline V and J ends were trimmed by 1 base and 0 bases, with 7 bases remaining between them. The CDR3 protein is CASSQGQRSYNSPLHF. In DNA, the CDR3 is TGCGCCAGCAGCCAAGGACAGCGCTCCTATAATTCACCCCTCCACTTT.

The chain couples TRBV19 to TRBJ1-5; the match to TRBD1 covers 8 bases. CDR3 length: 15 residues. Trimming cost V 3 bases and J 2 bases; bases outside gene matches: 3. Germline CDR1 LNHDA, CDR2 SQIVND (reference sequence). The CDR3 nucleotides are TGTGCCAGTAGTATCGACAGGGGAGGCAATCAGCCCCAGCATTTT. Translation: CASSIDRGGNQPQHF.

This clonotype was recorded many times. The gene calls are TRBV7-9 and TRBJ1-5; TRBD1 might be the D (5 bases). Germline CDR1 is SEHNR and CDR2 is FQNEAQ (reference sequence). Trimming removed 11 bases from V and 0 bases from J, with 14 bases in between. The length of the CDR3 is 14 residues. CDR3 bases: TGTGCCGTTGGGGGGTTCGTTAGCAATCAGCCCCAGCATTTT. Translating it yields CAVGGFVSNQPQHF. The variable domain in full, completed from reference TRBV7-9 and TRBJ1-5, reads DTGVSQNPRHKITKRGQNVTFRCDPISEHNRLYWYRQTLGQGPEFLTYFQNEAQLEKSRLLSDRFSAERPKGSFSTLEIQRTEQGDSAMYLCAVGGFVSNQPQHFGDGTRLSIL.